Following are 7 T cell receptor beta chains from one sample sequenced in a study of cytomegalovirus exposure and HLA in healthy donors. The PCR employed 60 Vbeta primers together with 13 Jbeta primers. Measured with immunoSEQ multiplex PCR; TCRdb has only the in-frame clones, and not every one. The profile covers about 180,000 clones, with around 75% appearing a single time and about 3% taken by the ten largest. Sequencing input: PBMCs. The source is a male donor in good health and CMV-seronegative.

In its sample, this clone was seen a few times. The chain has TRBV7-6 and TRBJ2-1; 11 nucleotides agree with TRBD2. This CDR3 has 15 residues. V lost 6 bases, J lost 5 bases, and 6 bases stayed unmatched. Germline V gene data show CDR1 as SGHVS and CDR2 as FNYEAQ. This CDR3 is CASSSLAGADNEQFF. CDR3 nucleotide sequence: TGTGCCAGCAGTTCACTAGCGGGAGCAGACAATGAGCAGTTCTTC.

This rearrangement joins TRBV7-8 to TRBJ1-5; D unresolved. Trimming took off 5 bases at V and 4 bases at J, with 12 bases between the two ends. Germline CDR1 SGHVS, CDR2 FQNEAQ. This CDR3 is built from 14 residues. In DNA, the CDR3 is TGTGCCAGCAGCCCAGGAATTGTTAATCAGCCCCAGCATTTT. Protein sequence: CASSPGIVNQPQHF. Full variable domain (rest looked up from reference TRBV7-8 and TRBJ1-5): GAGVSQSPRYKVAKRGQDVALRCDPISGHVSLFWYQQALGQGPEFLTYFQNEAQLDKSGLPSDRFFAERPEGSVSTLKIQRTQQEDSAVYLCASSPGIVNQPQHFGDGTRLSIL.

This sequence joins TRBV6-6 and TRBJ1-1; D gene unclear. V lost 2 bases and J lost 3, with 10 bases in between. Germline V lookup: CDR1 MNHNY, CDR2 SVGAGI (reference sequence). The CDR3 is 14 residues long. CDR3 region: CASSYQPGDTEAFF. The CDR3 nucleotides read TGTGCCAGCAGTTACCAACCCGGAGACACTGAAGCTTTCTTT.

V usage is TRBV9 and J usage is TRBJ1-1; no clear D. Germline V CDR1 and CDR2: SGDLS, YYNGEE. The CDR3 has 14 residues. Deletions cut 4 bases from V and 1 base from J, with 11 bases between. In DNA form, the CDR3 reads TGTGCCAGCAGCCCAACCCTACGGAACACTGAAGCTTTCTTT. Amino acids: CASSPTLRNTEAFF.

The CDR3 region is CASRDRQGVPYGYTF. CDR3 DNA sequence: TGTGCCAGCAGGGACCGACAGGGAGTTCCTTATGGCTACACCTTC. This chain joins TRBV5-4 and TRBJ1-2, with TRBD1 matching 7 bases. V gave up 5 bases and J gave up 5 bases; unmatched junction bases: 12. CDR1 and CDR2 (germline): SGHNT, YYREEE (reference sequence). The CDR3 loop spans 15 amino acids.

This clone was counted a few times. This chain links TRBV4-1 with TRBJ2-7; D is uncertain. The germline V gene has CDR1 MGHRA and CDR2 YSYEKL. V lost 2 bases and J lost 4, with 9 bases in between. CDR3 length equals 13 residues. As DNA, the CDR3 is TGCGCCAGCAGCCAAACTACCACGTACGAGCAGTACTTC. Protein sequence: CASSQTTTYEQYF.

This chain joins TRBV9 and TRBJ1-2; D unclear. The V gene's germline CDR1 is SGDLS and CDR2 YYNGEE. V shed 0 bases and J shed 4 bases, with 10 bases lying between them. CDR3 length equals 14 residues. The CDR3 is CASSVDSSLYGYTF. The CDR3, as DNA: TGTGCCAGCAGCGTAGATAGCAGCCTCTATGGCTACACCTTC.